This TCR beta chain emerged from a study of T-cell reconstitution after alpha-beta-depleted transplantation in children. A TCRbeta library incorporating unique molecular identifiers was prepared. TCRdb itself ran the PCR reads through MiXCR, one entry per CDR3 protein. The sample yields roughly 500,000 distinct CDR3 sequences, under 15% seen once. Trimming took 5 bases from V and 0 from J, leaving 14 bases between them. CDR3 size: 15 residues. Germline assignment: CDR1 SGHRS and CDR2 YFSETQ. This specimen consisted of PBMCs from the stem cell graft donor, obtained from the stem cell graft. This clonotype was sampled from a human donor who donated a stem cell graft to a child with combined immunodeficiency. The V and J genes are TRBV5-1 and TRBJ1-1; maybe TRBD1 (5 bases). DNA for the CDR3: TGCGCCAGCAGAAGGGGCGACGGAATGAACACTGAAGCTTTCTTT. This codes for CASRRGDGMNTEAFF.